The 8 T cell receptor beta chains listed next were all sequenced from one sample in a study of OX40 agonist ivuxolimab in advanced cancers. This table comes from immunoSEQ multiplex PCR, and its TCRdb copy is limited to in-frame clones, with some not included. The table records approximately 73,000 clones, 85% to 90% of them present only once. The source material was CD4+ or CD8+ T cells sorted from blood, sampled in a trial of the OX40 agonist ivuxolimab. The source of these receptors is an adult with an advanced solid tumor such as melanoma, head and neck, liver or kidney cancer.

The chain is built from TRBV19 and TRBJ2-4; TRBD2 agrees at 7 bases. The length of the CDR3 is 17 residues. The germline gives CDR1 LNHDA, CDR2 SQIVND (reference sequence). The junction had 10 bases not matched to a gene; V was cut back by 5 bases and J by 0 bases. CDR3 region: CASSGAGLAVAKNIQYF. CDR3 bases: TGTGCCAGTAGTGGGGCGGGGCTAGCGGTAGCCAAAAACATTCAGTACTTC.

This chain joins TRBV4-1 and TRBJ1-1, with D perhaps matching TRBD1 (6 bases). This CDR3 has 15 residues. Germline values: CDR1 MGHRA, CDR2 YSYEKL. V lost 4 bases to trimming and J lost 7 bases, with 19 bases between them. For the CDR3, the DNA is TGCGCCAGCAGCCTTGACGGGGGGGCGAGCAGTGAAGCTTTCTTT. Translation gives CASSLDGGASSEAFF.

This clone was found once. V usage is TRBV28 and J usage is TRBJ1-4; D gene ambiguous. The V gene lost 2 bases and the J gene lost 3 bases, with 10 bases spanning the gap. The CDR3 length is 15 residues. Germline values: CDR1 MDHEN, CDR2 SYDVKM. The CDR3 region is CASSLATAANEKLFF. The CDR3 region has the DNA TGTGCCAGCAGTTTAGCGACGGCTGCTAATGAAAAACTGTTTTTT. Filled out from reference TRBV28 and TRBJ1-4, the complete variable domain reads DVKVTQSSRYLVKRTGEKVFLECVQDMDHENMFWYRQDPGLGLRLIYFSYDVKMKEKGDIPEGYSVSREKKERFSLILESASTNQTSMYLCASSLATAANEKLFFGSGTQLSVL.

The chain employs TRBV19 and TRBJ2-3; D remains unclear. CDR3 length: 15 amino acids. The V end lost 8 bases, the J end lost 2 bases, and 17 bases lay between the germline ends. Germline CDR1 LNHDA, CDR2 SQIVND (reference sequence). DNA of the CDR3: TGTGCCAGTGGTAATAGCAGGCATATCACAGATACGCAGTATTTT. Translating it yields CASGNSRHITDTQYF.

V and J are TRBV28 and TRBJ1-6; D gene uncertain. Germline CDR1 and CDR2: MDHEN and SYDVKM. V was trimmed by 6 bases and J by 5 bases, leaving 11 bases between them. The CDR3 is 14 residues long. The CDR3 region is CASSPVGDNSPLHF. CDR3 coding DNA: TGTGCCAGCAGCCCCGTCGGGGATAATTCACCCCTCCACTTT.

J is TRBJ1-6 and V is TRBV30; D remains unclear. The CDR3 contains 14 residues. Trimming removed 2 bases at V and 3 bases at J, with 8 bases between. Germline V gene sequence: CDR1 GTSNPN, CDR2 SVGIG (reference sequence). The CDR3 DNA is TGTGCCTGGAGTAGGAGCAGCTATAATTCACCCCTCCACTTT. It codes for CAWSRSSYNSPLHF.

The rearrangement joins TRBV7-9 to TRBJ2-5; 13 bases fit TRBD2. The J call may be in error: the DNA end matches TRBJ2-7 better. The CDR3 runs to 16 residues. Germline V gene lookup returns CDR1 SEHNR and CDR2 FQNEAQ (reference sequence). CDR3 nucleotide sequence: TGTGCCAGCAGCGCCTCGGGACTAGCGGGATACTACGAGCAGTACTTC. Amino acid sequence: CASSASGLAGYYEQYF.

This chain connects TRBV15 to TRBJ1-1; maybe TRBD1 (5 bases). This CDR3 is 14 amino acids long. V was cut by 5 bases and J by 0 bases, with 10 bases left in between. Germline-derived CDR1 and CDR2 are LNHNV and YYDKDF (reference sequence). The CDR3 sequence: CATSAGALNTEAFF. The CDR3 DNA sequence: TGTGCCACCAGCGCCGGGGCCCTGAACACTGAAGCTTTCTTT.